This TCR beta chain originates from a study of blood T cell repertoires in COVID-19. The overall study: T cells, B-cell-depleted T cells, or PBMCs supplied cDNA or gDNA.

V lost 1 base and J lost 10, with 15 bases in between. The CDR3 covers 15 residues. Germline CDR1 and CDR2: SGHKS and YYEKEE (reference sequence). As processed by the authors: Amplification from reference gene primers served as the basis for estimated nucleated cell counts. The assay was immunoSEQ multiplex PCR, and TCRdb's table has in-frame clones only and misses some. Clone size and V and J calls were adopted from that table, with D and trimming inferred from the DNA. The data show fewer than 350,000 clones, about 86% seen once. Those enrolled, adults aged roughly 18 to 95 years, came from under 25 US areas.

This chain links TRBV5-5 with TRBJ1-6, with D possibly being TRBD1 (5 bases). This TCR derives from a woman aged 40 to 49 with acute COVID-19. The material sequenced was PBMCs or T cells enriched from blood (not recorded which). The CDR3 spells CASSLSGSVESPLHF. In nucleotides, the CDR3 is TGTGCCAGCAGCTTGTCAGGGTCGGTTGAATCACCCCTCCACTTT.